This T cell receptor beta chain comes out of a study of cytomegalovirus exposure and HLA in healthy donors. Healthy bone marrow donors supplied every sample. Germline CDR1 LNHDA, CDR2 SQIVND (reference sequence). The CDR3 runs to 14 residues. The V and J ends lost 8 bases and 5 bases, in that order; junction bases with no gene match: 10. The study's findings and limits: The classifier was said to identify cytomegalovirus status with high specificity and sensitivity. Later on, an analysis found that several of the most significant clusters appeared to be linked to common viral pathogens, which included parvovirus B19. Highly shared variants forming one cluster were likely a sequencing artifact.

A multiplex PCR was run with 60 Vbeta primers and 13 Jbeta primers. Produced via immunoSEQ multiplex PCR; TCRdb's table is partial and in-frame only. The sample carries around 150,000 clones, around 84% recorded once. Points on this clone: Antigen unknown.

The sample taken for sequencing was PBMCs. The origin of this receptor is a male donor in good health and CMV-seropositive. The chain combines TRBV19 with TRBJ1-2; 8 nucleotides agree with TRBD1. CDR3 loop: CASHKLQGAYGYTF. CDR3 sequence (DNA): TGTGCCAGTCATAAACTTCAGGGGGCTTATGGCTACACCTTC.